Included here is one T cell receptor (beta chain) sequence, with context. No antigen is known for it. This sample is part of a study of a mutant IDH1 vaccine in newly diagnosed glioma. About the study: Mean patient age was approximately 39 years; approximately 62% were male and about 40% female.

TCRdb's copy holds only in-frame clones and misses some; the assay was immunoSEQ multiplex PCR. The sample shows roughly 26,000 clones, roughly 83% of them seen only once. Germline loops: CDR1 SGDLS, CDR2 YYNGEE. The V gene end was trimmed by 0 bases and the J gene end by 4 bases; junction bases not matched to a gene: 12. CDR3 length: 18 amino acids. As for time point: week 35, safety follow-up. Doses comprised 300 ug of mutant IDH1 20-mer peptide each, plus topical imiquimod. The TCR sequence derives from a man in his thirties or forties with glioma. The chain links TRBV9 to TRBJ2-1, with TRBD2 matching over 8 bases. Sequenced material: PBMCs, taken from a glioma patient whose treatment included an IDH1 peptide vaccine. DNA of the CDR3: TGTGCCAGCAGCGTAGTAGCCGTCCCGGGACTAGGGTACAATGAGCAGTTCTTC. Protein product: CASSVVAVPGLGYNEQFF.